This TCR beta chain was identified in a study of cytotoxic CD8 clonotypes in ibrutinib-treated CLL. Overall study: Of the patients, about a dozen were relapsed/refractory, about 16 treatment-naive and some 17 IGHV unmutated. General observations from the study: Elevated clonality accompanied ibrutinib response, with a return toward baseline values at progression. Once treatment began, public clonotypes, which were uncommon, contracted or stayed stable.

Looked up from germline, CDR1 is MGHRA and CDR2 is YSYEKL. Trimming took 8 bases from V and 2 from J, leaving 12 bases between them. The CDR3 loop spans 14 amino acids. With respect to this clone: Its antigen is unidentified.

The table came from immunoSEQ multiplex PCR; TCRdb's copy has only in-frame clones and leaves some out. The table lists fewer than 400,000 clones, over 55% of them singletons. V is TRBV4-1 and J is TRBJ1-4; D is unclear. This TCR came from a human donor with chronic lymphocytic leukemia. The input for sequencing was PBMCs, taken after 36 months of ibrutinib treatment. CDR3 loop: CASSRVATNEKLFF. The CDR3 DNA follows: TGCGCCAGCTCAAGGGTTGCGACTAATGAAAAACTGTTTTTT.